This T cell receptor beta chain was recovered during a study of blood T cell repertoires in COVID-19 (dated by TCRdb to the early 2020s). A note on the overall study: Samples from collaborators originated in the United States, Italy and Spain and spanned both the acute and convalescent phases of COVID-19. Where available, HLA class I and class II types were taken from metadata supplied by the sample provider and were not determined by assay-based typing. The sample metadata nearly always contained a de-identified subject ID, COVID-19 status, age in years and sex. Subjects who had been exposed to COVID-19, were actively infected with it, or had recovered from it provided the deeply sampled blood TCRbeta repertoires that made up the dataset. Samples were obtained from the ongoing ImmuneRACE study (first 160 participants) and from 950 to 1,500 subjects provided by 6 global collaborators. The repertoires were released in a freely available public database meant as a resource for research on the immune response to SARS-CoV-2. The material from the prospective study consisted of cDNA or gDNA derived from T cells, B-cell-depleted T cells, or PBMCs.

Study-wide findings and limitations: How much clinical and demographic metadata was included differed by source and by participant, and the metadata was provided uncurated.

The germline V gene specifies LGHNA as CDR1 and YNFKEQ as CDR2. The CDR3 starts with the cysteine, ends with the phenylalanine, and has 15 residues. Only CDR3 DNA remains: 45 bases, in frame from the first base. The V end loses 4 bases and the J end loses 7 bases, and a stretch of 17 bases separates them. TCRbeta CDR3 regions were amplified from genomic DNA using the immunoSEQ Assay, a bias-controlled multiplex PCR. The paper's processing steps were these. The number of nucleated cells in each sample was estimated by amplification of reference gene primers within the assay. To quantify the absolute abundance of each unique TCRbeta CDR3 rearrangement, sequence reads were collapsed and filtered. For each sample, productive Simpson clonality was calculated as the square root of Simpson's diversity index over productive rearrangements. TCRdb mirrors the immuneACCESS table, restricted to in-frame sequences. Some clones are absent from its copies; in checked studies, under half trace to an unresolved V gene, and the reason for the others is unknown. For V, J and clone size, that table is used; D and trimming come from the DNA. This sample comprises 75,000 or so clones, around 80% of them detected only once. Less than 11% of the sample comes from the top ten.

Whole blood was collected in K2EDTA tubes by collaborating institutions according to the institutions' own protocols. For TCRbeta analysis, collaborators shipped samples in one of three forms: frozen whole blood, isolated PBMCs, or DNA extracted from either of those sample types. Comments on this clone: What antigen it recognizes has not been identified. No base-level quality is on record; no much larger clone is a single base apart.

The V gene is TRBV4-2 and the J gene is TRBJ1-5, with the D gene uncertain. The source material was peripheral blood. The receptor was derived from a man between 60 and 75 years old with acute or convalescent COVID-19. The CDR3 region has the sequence CASSLGISERQPQHF. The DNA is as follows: TGTGCCAGCAGCCTCGGGATCTCGGAAAGGCAGCCCCAGCATTTT.